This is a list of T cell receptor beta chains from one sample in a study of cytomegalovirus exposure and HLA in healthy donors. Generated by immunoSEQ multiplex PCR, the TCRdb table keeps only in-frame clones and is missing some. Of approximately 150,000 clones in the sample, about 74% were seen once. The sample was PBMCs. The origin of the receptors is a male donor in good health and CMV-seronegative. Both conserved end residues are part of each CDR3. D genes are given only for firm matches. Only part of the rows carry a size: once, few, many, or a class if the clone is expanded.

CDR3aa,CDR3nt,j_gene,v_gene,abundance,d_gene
CASSEAAQLYEQYF,TGTGCCAGCAGTGAAGCGGCCCAGTTATACGAGCAGTACTTC,TRBJ2-7,TRBV6-1,-,-
CASSPPGPLNNEQFF,TGTGCCAGCAGCCCCCCCGGCCCACTAAACAATGAGCAGTTCTTC,TRBJ2-1,TRBV7-9,-,-
CASSEHYGTSAEAFF,TGTGCCAGCAGCGAGCACTATGGGACAAGCGCTGAAGCTTTCTTT,TRBJ1-1,TRBV11-2,once,-
CASSLGRLGLSSYEQYF,TGTGCCAGCAGCTTAGGTAGGCTGGGACTGTCCTCCTACGAGCAGTACTTC,TRBJ2-7,TRBV7-8,-,-
CASSLGPWENQPQHF,TGTGCCAGCAGCTTAGGGCCTTGGGAGAATCAGCCCCAGCATTTT,TRBJ1-5,TRBV7-9,once,-
CASSSSGSSYEQYF,TGTGCCAGTAGTAGTAGCGGGAGCTCCTACGAGCAGTACTTC,TRBJ2-7,TRBV19,few,TRBD2
CATSMDRANTEAFF,TGTGCCACCAGCATGGACAGGGCGAACACTGAAGCTTTCTTT,TRBJ1-1,TRBV15,once,TRBD1
CASSSWGVHGYTF,TGTGCCAGCAGTTCGTGGGGGGTTCATGGCTACACCTTC,TRBJ1-2,TRBV28,few,-
CAGSIAGAPHNEQFF,TGTGCCGGATCGATAGCGGGAGCTCCTCACAATGAGCAGTTCTTC,TRBJ2-1,TRBV18,-,TRBD2
CAWTTGGAWTGELFF,TGTGCCTGGACCACAGGGGGCGCCTGGACCGGGGAGCTGTTTTTT,TRBJ2-2,TRBV30,-,TRBD1
CASSTRGEGRAFF,TGTGCCAGCAGCACCCGAGGGGAGGGGAGAGCTTTCTTT,TRBJ1-1,TRBV13,-,-
CAWRWGAGLNEQFF,TGTGCCTGGAGGTGGGGAGCGGGGCTCAATGAGCAGTTCTTC,TRBJ2-1,TRBV30,-,TRBD2
CSAGLAGVLPQETQYF,TGCAGTGCCGGACTAGCGGGAGTCCTGCCTCAAGAGACCCAGTACTTC,TRBJ2-5,TRBV29-1,-,TRBD2
CASSPVGGASYEQYF,TGTGCCAGCAGCCCGGTTGGGGGGGCCTCCTACGAGCAGTACTTC,TRBJ2-7,TRBV5-6,-,-
CASSLYRDRDTEAFF,TGTGCCAGCAGTTTATACAGGGACAGGGACACTGAAGCTTTCTTT,TRBJ1-1,TRBV28,-,TRBD1
CASSLGLPIGEQFF,TGTGCCAGCAGCTTGGGACTGCCGATCGGTGAGCAGTTCTTC,TRBJ2-1,TRBV7-2,-,-
CASSYSIWGGNTEAFF,TGTGCCAGCAGTTACTCGATTTGGGGGGGCAACACTGAAGCTTTCTTT,TRBJ1-1,TRBV6-5,-,-
CAIAWGDSSYNEQFF,TGTGCCATCGCCTGGGGCGACAGCTCCTACAATGAGCAGTTCTTC,TRBJ2-1,TRBV28,-,-
CASSLRELAGEMNEQFF,TGTGCCAGCAGCTTGAGGGAACTAGCGGGAGAGATGAATGAGCAGTTCTTC,TRBJ2-1,TRBV7-9,-,TRBD2
CASSWSQINEKLFF,TGCGCCAGCAGCTGGTCACAAATTAATGAAAAACTGTTTTTT,TRBJ1-4,TRBV5-1,once,-
CASKGQPSLSTDTQYF,TGTGCCAGCAAAGGACAGCCGTCTCTTAGCACAGATACGCAGTATTTT,TRBJ2-3,TRBV27,once,-
CASRRRGGGTEAFF,TGTGCCTCAAGAAGAAGGGGGGGTGGCACTGAGGCTTTCTTT,TRBJ1-1,TRBV30,-,-
CASRASGGVYNEQFF,TGTGCCAGCAGGGCGAGCGGGGGGGTCTACAATGAGCAGTTCTTC,TRBJ2-1,TRBV7-9,-,TRBD2
CASSQDYTEAFF,TGTGCCAGCAGCCAAGACTACACTGAAGCTTTCTTT,TRBJ1-1,TRBV4-2,-,-
CASSVSLDRGQETQYF,TGTGCCAGCAGCGTGTCCCTCGACAGGGGACAAGAGACCCAGTACTTC,TRBJ2-5,TRBV9,few,TRBD1
CASSLPSQYYGYTF,TGTGCCAGCAGTTTGCCGTCACAATACTATGGCTACACCTTC,TRBJ1-2,TRBV28,few,-
CAISESRGRLGASGNTIYF,TGTGCCATCAGTGAGTCGAGGGGGCGTCTGGGTGCCTCTGGAAACACCATATATTTT,TRBJ1-3,TRBV10-3,-,TRBD1
CASSLGRGTANLSPLHF,TGTGCCAGCAGCTTAGGCCGGGGGACAGCCAACCTGTCACCCCTCCACTTT,TRBJ1-6,TRBV13,-,TRBD1
CASSRTGWDYEQYF,TGTGCCAGCAGTAGGACTGGTTGGGACTACGAGCAGTACTTC,TRBJ2-7,TRBV27,-,-
CASSFGSGNTIYF,TGCGCCAGCAGCTTCGGCTCTGGAAACACCATATATTTT,TRBJ1-3,TRBV5-1,-,-
CASSKVLDRSYNEQFF,TGTGCCAGCAGCAAGGTGTTGGACAGGTCCTACAATGAGCAGTTCTTC,TRBJ2-1,TRBV21-1,-,-
CASRFQLNTEAFF,TGCGCCAGCAGATTCCAGTTGAACACTGAAGCTTTCTTT,TRBJ1-1,TRBV5-1,few,-
CASSPLVGLAGGDEQYF,TGCGCCAGCAGCCCCCTAGTAGGACTAGCGGGTGGCGACGAGCAGTACTTC,TRBJ2-7,TRBV5-1,-,TRBD2
CASSGTSTTDTQYF,TGTGCCAGCAGTGGTACTAGTACCACAGATACGCAGTATTTT,TRBJ2-3,TRBV6-1,-,-